This T cell receptor (beta chain) was recovered during a study of T cell responses to AZD1222 COVID-19 vaccine. Study-wide results and caveats: Donors in the cohort were predominantly white British and more often female, and clonal diversity was possibly underestimated. Distributed over spike, vaccine-associated CD4 TCRs predominated at 160-218 and 743-854.

Germline loops: CDR1 KGHDR, CDR2 SFDVKD. This CDR3 comprises 15 residues. Trimming removed 1 base at V and 3 bases at J, with 10 bases between. Profiled with immunoSEQ multiplex PCR; TCRdb holds only in-frame clones, not every one. The sample contains some 110,000 clones, about 82% of which appear only once. Regarding this clone: The target antigen is unknown.

Sequenced here: peripheral blood, sampled 28 days after the second AZD1222 dose. This clonotype was sampled from an adult who received the AZD1222 COVID-19 vaccine. The gene calls are TRBV24-1 and TRBJ2-3; D gene unclear. This CDR3 reads CATSDLPDRTDTQYF. As DNA, the CDR3 is TGTGCCACCAGTGATTTACCAGACCGGACAGATACGCAGTATTTT.